The source of this T cell receptor (beta chain) is a study of beta chain features in type 1 diabetes. General observations from the study: Researchers reported that naive, central memory and Treg TCRB repertoires appeared more similar in patients than in healthy donors. Amplification by PCR could prefer shorter templates, with the same effect in patients and controls. Insertions were fewer and deletions more numerous at VDJ junctions in type 1 diabetes patients.

The purity of all sorted populations exceeded 98%. Expressed TCRB transcripts were sequenced because the entire RNA isolate underwent reverse transcription. Using immunoSEQ multiplex PCR, the repertoire was profiled, and TCRdb retains in-frame clones only, with some absent. The profile covers about 360,000 clones, with around 13% appearing a single time and under 0.02% taken by the ten largest. This clone was detected only a few times. Its antigen is undetermined. The specimen was naive CD4+ T cells from blood. This sequence originates from a man aged 18 to 30 in good health.

CDR3 bases: TGCAGCCTTGGGGGAGGCTACAATGAGCAGTTCTTC. Amino acid sequence: CSLGGGYNEQFF. V usage is TRBV29-1 and J usage is TRBJ2-1, with a weak D call TRBD2 (6 bases). V lost 8 bases, J lost 3 bases, and 11 bases lay in between. Germline CDR1 and CDR2: SQVTM and ANQGSEA. CDR3 length: 12 amino acids.